A selection of T cell receptor beta chains follows, all from one sample in a study of blood T cell repertoires in COVID-19. Generated by immunoSEQ multiplex PCR, the TCRdb table keeps only in-frame clones and is missing some. The data contain some 320,000 clones, 70% to 90% of them singletons. The sample comprised peripheral blood. The source is a woman aged 25 to 39 who had recovered from COVID-19. CDR3s include the opening cysteine and the closing phenylalanine or tryptophan. A D gene is named only where the DNA matches it firmly. Where a row states a size, it is once, few, many or the class of an expanded clone; other rows omit it.

V gene: TRBV28
clone size: -
D gene: -
J gene: TRBJ2-3
CDR3 DNA: TGTGCCAGCCTCCTCAGGGCCCCAAAGGGGTTGGATTTT
CDR3 protein: CASLLRAPKGLDF

V gene: TRBV19
clone size: -
D gene: -
J gene: TRBJ2-4
CDR3 DNA: TGTGCCAGTAGTACCAGACATCTAGCCAAAAACATTCAGTACTTC
CDR3 protein: CASSTRHLAKNIQYF

V gene: TRBV7-9
clone size: -
D gene: TRBD1
J gene: TRBJ1-5
CDR3 DNA: TGTGCCAGCAGCTTAGCGCTGAGACAGGGGGCGGATCAGCCCCAGCATTTT
CDR3 protein: CASSLALRQGADQPQHF

V gene: TRBV29-1
clone size: -
D gene: -
J gene: TRBJ2-4
CDR3 DNA: TGCAGCGTTGAGAGGTTGAACATTCAGTACTTC
CDR3 protein: CSVERLNIQYF

V gene: TRBV5-6
clone size: -
D gene: -
J gene: TRBJ1-3
CDR3 DNA: TGTGCCAGCAGCTCCGGGACACCCGGAAACACCATATATTTT
CDR3 protein: CASSSGTPGNTIYF

V gene: TRBV6-6
clone size: -
D gene: TRBD1
J gene: TRBJ1-2
CDR3 DNA: TGTGCCAGCAGACCAGGGACAGGGGGTGACTATGGCTACACCTTC
CDR3 protein: CASRPGTGGDYGYTF

V gene: TRBV11-1
clone size: -
D gene: TRBD1
J gene: TRBJ2-2
CDR3 DNA: TGTGCCAGCAACCTCGACAGGGGCGCCGGGGAGCTGTTTTTT
CDR3 protein: CASNLDRGAGELFF

V gene: TRBV27
clone size: -
D gene: TRBD1
J gene: TRBJ2-7
CDR3 DNA: TGTGCCAGCAGTCGTCGGGACAGATCCTACGAGCAGTACTTC
CDR3 protein: CASSRRDRSYEQYF

V gene: TRBV24-1
clone size: -
D gene: TRBD1
J gene: TRBJ2-5
CDR3 DNA: TGTGCCACCAGTGATCCCCAGACAGGGGGAGAGACCCAGTACTTC
CDR3 protein: CATSDPQTGGETQYF

V gene: TRBV11-2
clone size: few
D gene: TRBD1
J gene: TRBJ2-4
CDR3 DNA: TGTGCCAGCCGCCGACCAGGGACAGGGATTGGTGGGACCAAAAACATTCAGTACTTC
CDR3 protein: CASRRPGTGIGGTKNIQYF

V gene: TRBV5-1
clone size: -
D gene: -
J gene: TRBJ1-2
CDR3 DNA: TGCGCCAGCAGTGTTGGGGGCGGCCCTAACTATGGCTACACCTTC
CDR3 protein: CASSVGGGPNYGYTF

V gene: TRBV7-3
clone size: -
D gene: TRBD2
J gene: TRBJ2-1
CDR3 DNA: TGTGCCAGCAGCCCAAACCGGGAGGTGCACTACAATGAGCAGTTCTTC
CDR3 protein: CASSPNREVHYNEQFF

V gene: TRBV4-3
clone size: -
D gene: TRBD1
J gene: TRBJ1-5
CDR3 DNA: TGCGCCAGCAGCCAAGAGACAGGGGTCCAGCCCCAGCATTTT
CDR3 protein: CASSQETGVQPQHF

V gene: TRBV15
clone size: -
D gene: -
J gene: TRBJ1-5
CDR3 DNA: TGTGCCACCAGCAGAGACGGCAATCAGCCCCAGCATTTT
CDR3 protein: CATSRDGNQPQHF

V gene: TRBV11-1
clone size: -
D gene: -
J gene: TRBJ1-1
CDR3 DNA: TGTGCCAGCAGTTCATTGATTCAGGGGAACACTGAAGCTTTCTTT
CDR3 protein: CASSSLIQGNTEAFF

V gene: TRBV5-1
clone size: -
D gene: -
J gene: TRBJ1-1
CDR3 DNA: TGCGCCAGCAGCTTTAGTCCCGGGAACACTGAAGCTTTCTTT
CDR3 protein: CASSFSPGNTEAFF

V gene: TRBV2
clone size: few
D gene: TRBD1
J gene: TRBJ1-1
CDR3 DNA: TGTGCCGGAATGGGACAGTTGGCATCAACTGAAGCTTTCTTT
CDR3 protein: CAGMGQLASTEAFF

V gene: TRBV20-1
clone size: -
D gene: -
J gene: TRBJ2-1
CDR3 DNA: TGCAGTGCTCCGGGGAGGAATGAGCAGTTCTTC
CDR3 protein: CSAPGRNEQFF

V gene: TRBV30
clone size: once
D gene: TRBD1
J gene: TRBJ1-5
CDR3 DNA: TGTGCCTGGAGCCCGGGACAGTTAAATCAGCCCCAGCATTTT
CDR3 protein: CAWSPGQLNQPQHF

V gene: TRBV11-2
clone size: -
D gene: -
J gene: TRBJ2-5
CDR3 DNA: TGTGCCAGCAGCTTAGGGACACTTCAAGAGACCCAGTACTTC
CDR3 protein: CASSLGTLQETQYF

V gene: TRBV6-4
clone size: -
D gene: TRBD2
J gene: TRBJ2-7
CDR3 DNA: TGTGCCAGCAGTGACTCTTTGGGCTTAGGGGAGGGGACCTACGAGCAGTACTTC
CDR3 protein: CASSDSLGLGEGTYEQYF

V gene: TRBV6-4
clone size: -
D gene: -
J gene: TRBJ2-2
CDR3 DNA: TGTGCCAGCAGTGACTCCGACACCGGGGAGCTGTTTTTT
CDR3 protein: CASSDSDTGELFF

V gene: TRBV27
clone size: -
D gene: TRBD1
J gene: TRBJ2-7
CDR3 DNA: TGTGCCAGCAGTTCCAAAAGAGGGACAGGGCCCTACGAGCAGTACTTC
CDR3 protein: CASSSKRGTGPYEQYF